One sample yielded the 13 T cell receptor beta chains listed below, sequenced in a study of technical replicates of blood from several donors. The assay was immunoSEQ multiplex PCR, and TCRdb's table has in-frame clones only and misses some. The sample carries 45,000 to 55,000 clones, 94% recorded once. The sequencing sample was made of T cells isolated from PBMCs. The receptors were gathered from a human donor in good health.

This clone was counted a few times. The chain uses TRBV29-1 and TRBJ1-1, with 8 bases that match TRBD1. The length of the CDR3 is 14 residues. With V trimmed by 8 bases and J by 4 bases, 12 bases remained unmatched. Germline-derived CDR1 and CDR2 are SQVTM and ANQGSEA. The CDR3 DNA sequence: TGCAGCTACATAGGGCCAGGGGGCTTCACTGAAGCTTTCTTT. As protein: CSYIGPGGFTEAFF. The full variable domain, with the rest looked up from reference TRBV29-1 and TRBJ1-1, is SAVISQKPSRDICQRGTSLTIQCQVDSQVTMMFWYRQQPGQSLTLIATANQGSEATYESGFVIDKFPISRPNLTFSTLTVSNMSPEDSSIYLCSYIGPGGFTEAFFGQGTRLTVV.

This chain uses TRBV9 with TRBJ2-5, with 9 bases aligning to TRBD2. Germline V lookup: CDR1 SGDLS, CDR2 YYNGEE. V lost 3 bases and J lost 5; bases outside the gene matches: 8. This CDR3 is 15 amino acids long. DNA for the CDR3: TGTGCCAGCAGCGGCTTAGCGGGGGCGGGGGAGACCCAGTACTTC. Translation: CASSGLAGAGETQYF.

The chain has TRBV7-2 and TRBJ1-5; D not certain. V lost 2 bases, J lost 10 bases, and 24 bases lay in between. The germline CDR1 and CDR2 sequences are SGHTA and FQGNSA. The CDR3 extends over 17 amino acids. The CDR3 reads CASSLFGAAPVIKPQHF. In DNA, the CDR3 is TGTGCCAGCAGCTTATTCGGTGCCGCCCCTGTAATCAAACCCCAGCATTTT.

This clone was observed a single time. This chain uses TRBV7-9 with TRBJ1-1; D is ambiguous. Trimming cost V 2 bases and J 0 bases, with 10 bases left between them. Germline V gene lookup returns CDR1 SEHNR and CDR2 FQNEAQ (reference sequence). The CDR3 runs 15 residues. The CDR3 is CASSLMATMNTEAFF. The CDR3, as DNA: TGTGCCAGCAGCTTAATGGCGACAATGAACACTGAAGCTTTCTTT.

The CDR3 DNA is TGTGCCAGCAGTTTGGGGGACACGAGACGGGAGACCCAGTACTTC. It specifies CASSLGDTRRETQYF. The chain couples TRBV28 to TRBJ2-5; D perhaps matches TRBD1 (6 bases). The CDR3 covers 15 residues. Germline CDR1 reads MDHEN; CDR2 reads SYDVKM. Trimming took 3 bases from V and 5 from J, leaving 16 bases between them.

This sequence joins TRBV28 and TRBJ2-1; D might be TRBD2 (5 bases). This CDR3 contains 13 residues. CDR1 and CDR2 from the germline V gene are MDHEN and SYDVKM. With 6 bases removed from V and 12 bases from J, the gap between germline ends came to 18 bases. CDR3 sequence: CASRRVLSNGQFF. CDR3 in DNA: TGTGCCAGCAGGAGGGTGCTGAGTAACGGGCAGTTCTTC. Filled out from reference TRBV28 and TRBJ2-1, the complete variable domain reads DVKVTQSSRYLVKRTGEKVFLECVQDMDHENMFWYRQDPGLGLRLIYFSYDVKMKEKGDIPEGYSVSREKKERFSLILESASTNQTSMYLCASRRVLSNGQFFGPGTRLTVL.

The chain recombines TRBV28 with TRBJ2-1, with 11 nucleotides matching TRBD2. This CDR3 region has 16 residues. V lost 5 bases, J lost 4 bases, and 7 bases stayed unmatched. The V gene's germline CDR1 is MDHEN and CDR2 SYDVKM. The CDR3 coding sequence is TGTGCCAGCAGTGCGCCAGGGACTAGCGGTTACAATGAGCAGTTCTTC. Amino acid sequence: CASSAPGTSGYNEQFF.

V usage is TRBV5-1 and J usage is TRBJ1-1, with TRBD1 matching over 7 bases. The V and J ends lost 4 bases and 7 bases, in that order; junction bases with no gene match: 10. The germline V gene has CDR1 SGHRS and CDR2 YFSETQ. CDR3 size: 14 residues. CDR3 residues: CASSPDDRAREAFF. CDR3 bases: TGCGCCAGCAGCCCGGATGACAGGGCCCGTGAAGCTTTCTTT.

The V gene is TRBV10-1, the J gene TRBJ2-7; 7 bases agree with TRBD1. The CDR3 length is 16 residues. Looked up from germline, CDR1 is WNHNN and CDR2 is SYGVQD (reference sequence). Losses at the gene ends were 4 bases for V and 7 bases for J; bases not matched to a gene: 16. CDR3 DNA: TGCGCCAGCAGTGCGACCGGGACAGCCATACGTGGTGAGCAGTACTTC. Encoded protein: CASSATGTAIRGEQYF.

The rearrangement joins TRBV7-9 to TRBJ2-1; 12 bases are shared with TRBD2. The germline V gene has CDR1 SEHNR and CDR2 FQNEAQ (reference sequence). The junction had 14 bases not matched to a gene; V was cut back by 5 bases and J by 9 bases. This CDR3 comprises 17 residues. CDR3 coding DNA: TGTGCCAGCAGCCGTGGCAGCGGACTAGCGGGAAAATTTGAGCAGTTCTTC. Translation gives CASSRGSGLAGKFEQFF.

The chain combines TRBV5-6 with TRBJ2-2; 7 positions agree with TRBD2. The CDR3 totals 17 residues. Germline CDR1 SGHDT, CDR2 YYEEEE. V shed 0 bases, J shed 6 bases, and the junction held 11 bases outside the gene matches. The CDR3: CASSLVVREAIPGELFF. The DNA for the CDR3 is TGTGCCAGCAGCTTGGTGGTCCGGGAGGCGATTCCCGGGGAGCTGTTTTTT.

The V gene is TRBV12-5, the J gene TRBJ2-5; 12 nucleotides match TRBD1. After removal of 6 bases from V and 8 bases from J, the junction contained 16 bases not matched to a gene. The CDR3 sequence is 17 residues long. Germline CDR1 and CDR2: LGHNT and FRNRAP. The CDR3 nucleotides read TGTGCTAGTGGCCCTCTGGGACAGGGGGCCTTTTACGATACCCAGTACTTC. It specifies CASGPLGQGAFYDTQYF.

This clone was counted once. This sequence joins TRBV11-2 and TRBJ1-2; no firm D call. The CDR3 totals 14 residues. Germline CDR1 and CDR2: SGHAT and FQNNGV. Trimming left V 4 bases short and J 4 bases short, with 13 bases between. The CDR3 DNA reads TGTGCCAGCAGCTCCCCGGGGAAGGCCTATGGCTACACCTTC. This gives the protein CASSSPGKAYGYTF.